This TCR beta chain was sequenced for a study of early T cells in non-severe SARS-CoV-2 infection. Across the whole study: Sequenced material consisted of bulk RNA (from unsorted whole blood), and chains were unpaired.

This clonotype appeared many times. The antigen is unknown. TCRdb independently ran MiXCR on the 5' RACE reads; one entry per CDR3 protein. The table shows roughly 34,000 distinct CDR3 sequences, with 4.1% occurring only once. General study results and limits: Matching with VDJdb favored anti-spike CD8 responses (missing private and CD4 specificities).

This sequence was found in an adult who was a healthcare worker with PCR-confirmed SARS-CoV-2 infection or an uninfected control (not recorded which). Specimen: whole blood.

As DNA, the CDR3 is TGTGCCAGCAGCTTAACCCCAGCTATGACCGGGGAGCTGTTTTTT. This sequence encodes CASSLTPAMTGELFF. The chain couples TRBV7-6 to TRBJ2-2; D is unresolved. This CDR3 region has 15 residues. Trimming removed 2 bases at V and 5 bases at J, with 12 bases between. Germline CDR1 reads SGHVS; CDR2 reads FNYEAQ.